Listed here is a single TCR beta chain. Its antigen is not known. The sample comes from a study of blood T cells in healthy people across ages. Background on the study: There was about one barcoded beta molecule captured by template switching per two T cells. General study findings and limits: The long-lived group displayed more naive CD4+ cells, plus higher diversity, than the aged donors did.

PCR was performed a second time for about 7 to 12 cycles using a sample-barcoded 5' primer and a J-beta primer mix. One entry per CDR3 protein, called by TCRdb with MiXCR from the 5' RACE reads. The profile shows 600,000 to 800,000 distinct CDR3 sequences, 40% to 65% of them singletons. CDR3 length: 14 amino acids. Germline trimming cut 7 bases from V and 5 bases from J; bases unmatched to any gene: 9. Germline-derived CDR1 and CDR2 are SGDLS and YYNGEE. Sequencing used blood. This receptor was taken from a woman of 80 years or more in good health. The J gene is TRBJ2-1, the V gene TRBV9; the match to TRBD2 covers 7 bases. The CDR3 region has the DNA TGTGCCAGCGGGGGGGAAAGCCGACACAATGAGCAGTTCTTC. Translated, it gives CASGGESRHNEQFF.